The 31 T cell receptor beta chains below were found in one sample sequenced in a study of T cell clonotyping in hematopoietic cell transplantation. TCRdb's table, derived via immunoSEQ multiplex PCR, lists solely in-frame clones and lacks some. The sample gives 69,000 or so clones, 94% of which show up once; roughly 1.7% is in the top ten. Source material: peripheral blood mononuclear cells. These receptors were collected from a man in his forties or fifties in good health. Some clones in this sample may be carry-over from other donors' samples.

This chain uses TRBV4-3 with TRBJ1-1, with D perhaps TRBD1 (6 bases). Between the trimmed V and J ends, which lost 3 bases and 4 bases, there was a span of 12 bases. This CDR3 region has 14 residues. Germline lookup yields CDR1 LGHNA and CDR2 YSLEER. CDR3 nucleotides: TGCGCCAGCAGCCAGAACAGGGTTTTCACTGAAGCTTTCTTT. Protein product: CASSQNRVFTEAFF.

J is TRBJ2-3 and V is TRBV6-1; tentative D call: TRBD1 (5 bases). Per the germline V gene, CDR1 is MNHNS and CDR2 is SASEGT. The CDR3 has 12 residues. V gave up 11 bases and J gave up 2 bases, with 11 bases separating them. DNA for the CDR3: TGTGCCGGGGCCGAGGCCACAGATACGCAGTATTTT. Translated: CAGAEATDTQYF.

The chain is built from TRBV28 and TRBJ2-1; TRBD2 might be the D (7 bases). Germline lookup yields CDR1 MDHEN and CDR2 SYDVKM. The CDR3 totals 14 residues. V lost 7 bases and J lost 10, with 20 bases in between. The CDR3 DNA sequence: TGTGCCAGCACCTCCCGGGGGGCGGTAGAAGAGCAGTTCTTC. This translates into CASTSRGAVEEQFF.

The chain couples TRBV9 to TRBJ1-2; D gene ambiguous. CDR1 SGDLS and CDR2 YYNGEE come from the germline V gene. CDR3 length: 13 residues. Trimming shortened V by 4 bases and J by 2 bases, and 9 bases separated the two germline ends. The CDR3 protein is CASSPDGNYGYTF. In nucleotides, the CDR3 is TGTGCCAGCAGCCCGGACGGGAACTATGGCTACACCTTC.

The rearrangement links TRBV6-5 to TRBJ1-2; D perhaps matches TRBD1 (5 bases). CDR1 is MNHEY and CDR2 is SVGAGI in the germline V gene. This CDR3 has 13 residues. Trimming removed 2 bases at V and 8 bases at J, with 12 bases between. The CDR3 loop is CASSYEGAQGYTF. The CDR3 region has the DNA TGTGCCAGCAGTTACGAAGGGGCGCAGGGCTACACCTTC.

The chain recombines TRBV14 with TRBJ1-1; D is unclear. Trimming left V 0 bases short and J 2 bases short, with 16 bases between. CDR1 and CDR2 from the germline V gene are SGHDN and FVKESK. This CDR3 is built from 17 residues. The CDR3 sequence is CASSQELMSTRNTEAFF. In nucleotides, the CDR3 is TGTGCCAGCAGCCAAGAGCTTATGTCCACGAGAAACACTGAAGCTTTCTTT.

The chain joins TRBV28 to TRBJ1-3; D remains unclear. Germline lookup yields CDR1 MDHEN and CDR2 SYDVKM. The CDR3 length is 14 residues. V lost 3 bases to trimming and J lost 4 bases, with 10 bases between them. The CDR3: CASSFRRGGNTIYF. The CDR3 nucleotides read TGTGCCAGCAGTTTCCGTCGAGGCGGAAACACCATATATTTT.

V is TRBV27 and J is TRBJ2-5, with 12 positions matching TRBD1. The CDR3 contains 16 residues. The J segment lost 3 bases and the V segment lost 5 bases, leaving 7 bases of the junction unmatched. Looked up from germline, CDR1 is MNHEY and CDR2 is SMNVEV (reference sequence). The CDR3 nucleotides are TGTGCCAGCAGTAAGGGACAGGGGGCGACTGAAGAGACCCAGTACTTC. This gives the protein CASSKGQGATEETQYF.

The chain combines TRBV25-1 with TRBJ1-6, with TRBD1 matching 8 bases. Germline lookup yields CDR1 MGHDK and CDR2 SYGVNS. The trim removed 4 bases at V and 6 bases at J, leaving 2 bases unmatched. CDR3 size: 14 residues. The CDR3 region has the DNA TGTGCCAGCAGTGGGGACAGGACTAATTCACCCCTCCACTTT. Translation gives CASSGDRTNSPLHF.

This chain connects TRBV5-4 to TRBJ2-2; TRBD2 matches at 9 bases. This CDR3 contains 15 residues. Germline V gene lookup returns CDR1 SGHNT and CDR2 YYREEE (reference sequence). The ends lost 5 bases at V and 5 bases at J; junction bases unmatched: 7. CDR3 amino acids: CASSSKRGATGELFF. CDR3 nucleotides: TGTGCCAGCAGTTCCAAGCGGGGGGCTACCGGGGAGCTGTTTTTT.

This rearrangement joins TRBV7-9 to TRBJ1-1; a possible D gene is TRBD1 (5 bases). The V gene lost 4 bases and the J gene lost 8 bases, with 11 bases spanning the gap. The germline CDR1 and CDR2 sequences are SEHNR and FQNEAQ (reference sequence). The CDR3 extends over 12 amino acids. The DNA for the CDR3 is TGTGCCAGCAGCTCGACAGTGGGCGAAGCTTTCTTT. Translating it yields CASSSTVGEAFF. The whole variable domain, filled in from reference TRBV7-9 and TRBJ1-1, reads DTGVSQNPRHKITKRGQNVTFRCDPISEHNRLYWYRQTLGQGPEFLTYFQNEAQLEKSRLLSDRFSAERPKGSFSTLEIQRTEQGDSAMYLCASSSTVGEAFFGQGTRLTVV.

This clone was seen once. The chain links TRBV27 to TRBJ2-2, with D hard to call. The germline V gene encodes CDR1 MNHEY and CDR2 SMNVEV (reference sequence). This CDR3 has 13 residues. Deletions cut 5 bases from V and 5 bases from J, with 9 bases between. In DNA form, the CDR3 reads TGTGCCAGCAGTCCCTCCGGAACCGGGGAGCTGTTTTTT. Its protein is CASSPSGTGELFF.

The chain joins TRBV5-6 to TRBJ1-1, with D perhaps matching TRBD1 (6 bases). There are 13 residues in the CDR3. Germline loops: CDR1 SGHDT, CDR2 YYEEEE. The V and J ends lost 4 bases and 1 base respectively, with 8 bases between them. The CDR3 reads CASSQGRNTEAFF. In nucleotides, the CDR3 is TGTGCCAGCAGCCAGGGGAGGAACACTGAAGCTTTCTTT.

J is TRBJ1-6 and V is TRBV5-4; possible D gene TRBD1, 5 bases. The germline V and J ends were trimmed by 0 bases and 11 bases, with 12 bases remaining between them. The CDR3 runs to 14 residues. CDR1 and CDR2 (germline): SGHNT, YYREEE (reference sequence). CDR3 protein: CASSLEGDSPPLHF. In DNA form, the CDR3 reads TGTGCCAGCAGCTTGGAAGGGGATTCGCCACCCCTCCACTTT.

This chain links TRBV14 with TRBJ1-4; no reliable D call. CDR3 length: 12 amino acids. V lost 4 bases, J lost 7 bases, and 7 bases lay in between. Germline assignment: CDR1 SGHDN and CDR2 FVKESK. The CDR3 reads CASSRTVEKLFF. The CDR3 DNA reads TGTGCCAGCAGCCGGACGGTTGAAAAACTGTTTTTT.

This chain connects TRBV6-1 to TRBJ2-5; D is unresolved. V lost 1 base, J lost 2 bases, and 14 bases lay in between. The CDR3 extends over 16 amino acids. From germline, CDR1 is MNHNS and CDR2 SASEGT. CDR3 nucleotides: TGTGCCAGCAGTGAAGGTGGTAGGATTGGGCAAGAGACCCAGTACTTC. Protein sequence: CASSEGGRIGQETQYF.

V is TRBV27 and J is TRBJ2-7, with D uncertain. The germline V gene encodes CDR1 MNHEY and CDR2 SMNVEV (reference sequence). V gave up 4 bases and J gave up 3 bases, with 7 bases separating them. The CDR3 totals 12 residues. DNA for the CDR3: TGTGCCAGCAGTTCAAGGAACTACGAGCAGTACTTC. It translates to CASSSRNYEQYF.

This chain connects TRBV28 to TRBJ1-4; possible D gene TRBD1, 6 bases. Between the trimmed V and J ends, which lost 6 bases and 5 bases, there was a span of 10 bases. There are 13 residues in the CDR3. The germline CDR1 and CDR2 sequences are MDHEN and SYDVKM. The chain's CDR3 is CASSGGQNEKLFF. The CDR3 DNA follows: TGTGCCAGCAGCGGGGGCCAGAATGAAAAACTGTTTTTT.

V gene TRBV2 combines with J gene TRBJ2-7; TRBD1 matches 9 bases. The CDR3 covers 15 residues. Germline values: CDR1 SNHLY, CDR2 FYNNEI. The V segment lost 8 bases and the J segment 4 bases; nucleotides outside the gene matches: 12. In nucleotides, the CDR3 is TGTGCCAGCGGGGACCGGGACAGGGTATTGTACGAGCAGTACTTC. As protein: CASGDRDRVLYEQYF.

This clone showed up just once. This rearrangement joins TRBV19 to TRBJ2-4, with no clear D. The germline V and J ends were trimmed by 7 bases and 5 bases, with 18 bases remaining between them. This CDR3 has 15 amino acids. Per germline, CDR1 LNHDA and CDR2 SQIVND (reference sequence). This chain's CDR3 is CASTPRLGPQNIQYF. DNA for the CDR3: TGTGCCAGTACTCCCCGACTCGGGCCCCAAAACATTCAGTACTTC.

The CDR3: CASKEPAAYNEQFF. In DNA, the CDR3 is TGTGCCAGCAAGGAACCTGCTGCCTACAATGAGCAGTTCTTC. This chain joins TRBV7-2 and TRBJ2-1; D gene uncertain. This CDR3 contains 14 residues. CDR1 SGHTA and CDR2 FQGNSA come from the germline V gene. Deletions cut 7 bases from V and 2 bases from J, with 12 bases between.

The chain has TRBV30 and TRBJ1-1; D uncertain. CDR3 size: 10 residues. Per the germline V gene, CDR1 is GTSNPN and CDR2 is SVGIG (reference sequence). CDR3: CAVVGTEAFF. CDR3 bases: TGTGCGGTGGTGGGGACTGAAGCTTTCTTT.

The chain joins TRBV4-1 to TRBJ2-7; D ambiguous. Trimming shortened V by 1 base and J by 3 bases, and 25 bases separated the two germline ends. Looked up from germline, CDR1 is MGHRA and CDR2 is YSYEKL. The CDR3 loop spans 19 amino acids. CDR3 nucleotides: TGCGCCAGCAGCCAAGCTCTTGGGCAGCCCGAAAGGAGAAACTACGAGCAGTACTTC. It codes for CASSQALGQPERRNYEQYF.

The chain is built from TRBV4-2 and TRBJ2-5, with 11 bases that match TRBD2. Germline CDR1 and CDR2: LGHNA and YNFKEQ. The V gene end was trimmed by 4 bases and the J gene end by 5 bases; junction bases not matched to a gene: 9. The CDR3 runs to 16 residues. The CDR3 spells CASSPGSGRARETQYF. DNA of the CDR3: TGTGCCAGCAGCCCCGGTAGCGGGAGGGCCAGGGAGACCCAGTACTTC.

This clone was picked up a small number of times. The chain combines TRBV28 with TRBJ1-6; TRBD1 matches at 9 bases. CDR1 and CDR2 (germline): MDHEN, SYDVKM. The junction had 5 bases not matched to a gene; V was cut back by 6 bases and J by 5 bases. This CDR3 is 15 amino acids long. CDR3 coding DNA: TGTGCCAGCAGGGATCGGACAGGGGATAATTCACCCCTCCACTTT. Encoded protein: CASRDRTGDNSPLHF.

Of note for this clone: A read error may produce the germline difference seen at one junction end. The V and J genes are TRBV4-1 and TRBJ2-7; D is tentatively TRBD1 or TRBD2 (5 bases each). This CDR3 region has 15 residues. Germline-derived CDR1 and CDR2 are MGHRA and YSYEKL. CDR3 in amino acids: CASSQVAGSSYEQYF. For the CDR3, the DNA is TGCGCCAGCAGCCAAGTGGCAGGGAGCTCCTACGAACAGTACTTC.

The CDR3 protein is CASSPSVGGQQETQYF. In DNA, the CDR3 is TGTGCCAGCAGCCCATCTGTGGGGGGGCAGCAAGAGACCCAGTACTTC. J is TRBJ2-5 and V is TRBV7-2; tentatively, D is TRBD2 (7 bases). This CDR3 comprises 16 residues. The V gene's germline CDR1 is SGHTA and CDR2 FQGNSA. The V and J ends lost 5 bases and 2 bases respectively, with 18 bases between them. Complete variable domain (other parts from reference TRBV7-2 and TRBJ2-5): GAGVSQSPSNKVTEKGKDVELRCDPISGHTALYWYRQSLGQGLEFLIYFQGNSAPDKSGLPSDRFSAERTGGSVSTLTIQRTQQEDSAVYLCASSPSVGGQQETQYFGPGTRLLVL.

This CDR3 is CASSFAPAGGYSYNEQFF. The CDR3 nucleotides are TGTGCCAGCAGCTTCGCTCCGGCGGGGGGATACTCCTACAATGAGCAGTTCTTC. The rearrangement links TRBV9 to TRBJ2-1; 8 bases fit TRBD2. V trimming: 4 bases; J trimming: 0 bases; junction bases outside the gene matches: 12. Germline CDR1 is SGDLS and CDR2 is YYNGEE. This CDR3 has 18 residues.

V gene TRBV6-1 combines with J gene TRBJ2-2; a weak D match, TRBD2 (6 bases). Between the trimmed V and J ends, which lost 2 bases and 6 bases, there was a span of 22 bases. The germline V gene encodes CDR1 MNHNS and CDR2 SASEGT. The CDR3 extends over 18 amino acids. The CDR3 DNA sequence: TGTGCCAGCAGTGAAAATGTTGCGGGGTGGTATACCTCCGGGGAGCTGTTTTTT. This codes for CASSENVAGWYTSGELFF.

The chain links TRBV7-2 to TRBJ2-7, with TRBD2 identical over 9 bases. This CDR3 comprises 14 residues. The germline V gene encodes CDR1 SGHTA and CDR2 FQGNSA. Losses at the gene ends were 5 bases for V and 2 bases for J; bases not matched to a gene: 4. CDR3 region: CASSPSGRPYEQYF. In nucleotides, the CDR3 is TGTGCCAGCAGCCCGAGCGGGAGGCCCTACGAGCAGTACTTC. The full variable domain, its missing parts supplied by reference TRBV7-2 and TRBJ2-7, is GAGVSQSPSNKVTEKGKDVELRCDPISGHTALYWYRQSLGQGLEFLIYFQGNSAPDKSGLPSDRFSAERTGGSVSTLTIQRTQQEDSAVYLCASSPSGRPYEQYFGPGTRLTVT.

This rearrangement joins TRBV2 to TRBJ2-7; D ambiguous. The CDR3 spans 11 residues. CDR1 and CDR2 from the germline V gene are SNHLY and FYNNEI. The germline V and J ends were trimmed by 6 bases and 4 bases, with 7 bases remaining between them. This CDR3 is CASRTIYEQYF. As DNA, the CDR3 is TGTGCCAGCAGGACCATATACGAGCAGTACTTC.